In its sample, the clone carrying this T cell receptor beta chain was seen a few times. This sample was taken from a study of blood T cells in healthy people across ages. Study information: The capture of about one barcoded beta molecule per two T cells was achieved by template switching.

From germline, CDR1 is SEHNR and CDR2 FQNEAQ (reference sequence). The CDR3 is 16 amino acids. Together with a sample-barcoded 5' primer, a J-beta primer mix was included in a second PCR lasting about 7 to 11 cycles. TCRdb recomputed calls from the 5' RACE reads with MiXCR, one row per CDR3 protein. The sample yields under 700,000 distinct CDR3 sequences, less than 25% seen once. These data also formed part of another study, on T cells of mothers and their children.

Specimen: blood. The sequence was collected from a boy under 18 in good health. The chain uses TRBV7-9 and TRBJ2-5; D possibly corresponds to TRBD1 (5 bases). The J call may be in error: the DNA end matches TRBJ2-1 better. CDR3 DNA: TGTGCCAGCAGCTTATCTGCAGGGCGAAACTACAATGAGCAGTTCTTC. It is translated as CASSLSAGRNYNEQFF.